This T cell receptor beta chain derives from a study of T cells in Graves' hyperthyroidism and ophthalmopathy. V lost 0 bases to trimming and J lost 1 base; unmatched junction nucleotides: 5. The CDR3 has 17 amino acids. Germline loops: CDR1 LGHNA, CDR2 YNFKEQ. Amplification of TCR beta CDR3 regions used RNA as the template. HTBI primers were the set used in a first-round RT-PCR of the TCR CDR3. In TCRdb, the multiplex PCR reads were re-called with MiXCR into one record per CDR3 protein. The sample records under 650,000 distinct CDR3 sequences, around 15% being singletons. The sequencing input was blood. The chain links TRBV4-2 to TRBJ1-4, with 7 bases identical to TRBD1. The TCR originated in a woman aged 25 to 39 with Graves' hyperthyroidism. The CDR3 DNA reads as TGTGCCAGCAGCCAAGATAGGAGGGGGCGAACTAATGAAAAACTGTTTTTT. This encodes CASSQDRRGRTNEKLFF.